These T cell receptor beta chains were read from a single sample in a study of cytomegalovirus exposure and HLA in healthy donors. Sequencing used immunoSEQ multiplex PCR; TCRdb keeps in-frame clones, though not all of them. Of over 85,000 clones listed, 81% are singletons. The sequencing sample was made of PBMCs. These receptors were taken from a man aged 35-49 years in good health and CMV-seropositive. CDR3s include the opening cysteine and the closing phenylalanine or tryptophan. A D gene is named only where the DNA matches it firmly. Size values are once, few and many counts, or a class for expanded clones, and some rows have none.

>.|TRBV7-9|.|TRBJ2-7
CASSLAIGVIYEQYF
TGTGCCAGCAGCTTAGCCATCGGGGTGATCTACGAGCAGTACTTC
>.|TRBV6-1|TRBD2|TRBJ2-7
CASSPPSGGWYEQYF
TGTGCCAGCAGTCCCCCTAGCGGGGGGTGGTACGAGCAGTACTTC
>few|TRBV18|TRBD1|TRBJ2-7
CASSPGTAVNPEQYF
TGTGCCAGCTCCCCAGGGACAGCCGTTAACCCCGAGCAGTACTTC
>.|TRBV10-2|TRBD1|TRBJ1-3
CASSIRDRGSESGNTIYF
TGCGCCAGCAGCATTCGGGACAGGGGTTCTGAATCTGGAAACACCATATATTTT
>.|TRBV6-5|.|TRBJ2-3
CASSRGAPDTQYF
TGTGCCAGCAGTCGCGGGGCTCCAGATACGCAGTATTTT
>.|TRBV10-2|.|TRBJ2-1
CASRGEASYNEQFF
TGCGCCAGCAGGGGGGAGGCCTCCTACAATGAGCAGTTCTTC
>.|TRBV14|.|TRBJ2-7
CASSQGLRSSYEQYF
TGTGCCAGCAGCCAAGGACTCAGAAGCTCCTACGAGCAGTACTTC
>once|TRBV7-9|.|TRBJ1-1
CSSSPRVPEAFF
TGTTCCAGCAGTCCGAGGGTACCTGAAGCTTTCTTT
>.|TRBV29-1|TRBD2|TRBJ2-5
CSVVREGQETQYF
TGCAGCGTTGTGCGGGAGGGCCAAGAGACCCAGTACTTC
>.|TRBV5-8|TRBD1|TRBJ1-5
CASSLNPRTGQNQPQHF
TGTGCCAGCAGCTTGAATCCAAGGACAGGCCAGAATCAGCCCCAGCATTTT
>few|TRBV6-6|.|TRBJ1-3
CATTEGSFGNTIYF
TGTGCCACCACGGAGGGGAGTTTTGGAAACACCATATATTTT
>.|TRBV21-1|.|TRBJ1-2
CASSKGKQGNYGYTF
TGTGCCAGCAGCAAAGGTAAACAGGGCAACTATGGCTACACCTTC
>.|TRBV19|.|TRBJ1-5
CASTPDRSGQPQHF
TGTGCCAGTACCCCCGACAGGTCCGGGCAGCCCCAGCATTTT
>.|TRBV4-1|TRBD2|TRBJ2-7
CASSQASGGQYEQYF
TGCGCCAGCAGCCAAGCTAGCGGGGGCCAATACGAGCAGTACTTC
>few|TRBV30|.|TRBJ2-2
CASIAGNTGELFF
TGTGCTTCAATTGCGGGGAACACCGGGGAGCTGTTTTTT
>.|TRBV27|.|TRBJ1-1
CASSRGGVMNTEAFF
TGTGCCAGCAGTCGTGGGGGCGTCATGAACACTGAAGCTTTCTTT
>.|TRBV29-1|TRBD2|TRBJ2-2
CSALTSGSSTGELFF
TGCAGCGCCCTGACTAGCGGGAGTAGCACCGGGGAGCTGTTTTTT
>.|TRBV5-4|TRBD1|TRBJ1-2
CASSSPGGNNYGYTF
TGTGCCAGCAGCTCACCAGGGGGCAATAACTATGGCTACACCTTC
>.|TRBV19|TRBD1|TRBJ1-1
CASTFSPGQGVTEAFF
TGTGCCAGTACCTTCTCTCCGGGACAGGGTGTCACTGAAGCTTTCTTT
>few|TRBV7-2|.|TRBJ1-1
CASSLDYLWTEAFF
TGTGCCAGCAGCTTAGACTATCTATGGACTGAAGCTTTCTTT
>.|TRBV18|TRBD1|TRBJ1-1
CASSPQLTGGYTEAFF
TGTGCCAGCTCACCGCAGCTGACAGGGGGCTACACTGAAGCTTTCTTT
>.|TRBV5-1|TRBD1|TRBJ1-2
CASTTGETNYGYTF
TGCGCCAGCACCACAGGGGAAACTAACTATGGCTACACCTTC
>.|TRBV5-4|TRBD2|TRBJ2-1
CASSLTGARGGYNEQFF
TGTGCCAGCAGCTTGACAGGGGCGCGGGGGGGATACAATGAGCAGTTCTTC
>.|TRBV10-1|.|TRBJ2-1
CASSQDSSSYNEQFF
TGCGCCAGCAGCCAGGACAGTAGCTCCTACAATGAGCAGTTCTTC
>.|TRBV7-9|TRBD1|TRBJ2-7
CASSRGQTNYEQYF
TGTGCCAGCAGCCGGGGACAGACTAACTACGAGCAGTACTTC
>.|TRBV5-1|.|TRBJ1-2
CASSFAAEYGYTF
TGCGCCAGCAGCTTCGCGGCAGAATATGGCTACACCTTC
>.|TRBV29-1|TRBD1|TRBJ1-2
CSVGDRAGYTF
TGCAGCGTTGGAGACAGGGCTGGCTACACCTTC
>.|TRBV10-3|TRBD2|TRBJ2-7
CATSDTSGRSNYEQYF
TGTGCCACCAGTGATACGAGCGGGAGGTCTAACTACGAGCAGTACTTC
>.|TRBV6-5|.|TRBJ1-1
CASSNTGRGNTEAFF
TGTGCCAGCAGTAATACAGGTCGAGGGAACACTGAAGCTTTCTTT
>.|TRBV15|TRBD1|TRBJ1-5
CATSRDPTGAYQPQHF
TGTGCCACCAGCAGAGATCCGACAGGGGCGTATCAGCCCCAGCATTTT
>.|TRBV5-1|TRBD2|TRBJ2-3
CASRARAGGGSDTQYF
TGCGCCAGCAGGGCACGGGCCGGCGGGGGGTCAGATACGCAGTATTTT
>.|TRBV7-9|.|TRBJ2-3
CASTFDRGLSTDTQYF
TGTGCCAGCACCTTCGATCGGGGTCTTAGCACAGATACGCAGTATTTT
>.|TRBV30|.|TRBJ2-2
CAWNPTGTGELFF
TGTGCCTGGAACCCCACAGGAACCGGGGAGCTGTTTTTT
>.|TRBV28|TRBD1|TRBJ1-4
CASSLYRPGGEKLFF
TGTGCCAGCAGTTTATACCGGCCAGGGGGGGAAAAACTGTTTTTT
>.|TRBV2|TRBD1|TRBJ2-1
CASSSRQGGFNEQFF
TGTGCCAGCAGCTCCAGACAGGGGGGATTCAATGAGCAGTTCTTC
>.|TRBV28|.|TRBJ1-2
CASTPRFGGYTF
TGTGCCAGCACCCCGAGGTTTGGGGGCTACACCTTC
>.|TRBV7-2|.|TRBJ1-3
CASSPRFGNTIYF
TGTGCCAGCAGCCCCCGGTTCGGAAACACCATATATTTT
>.|TRBV7-8|TRBD1|TRBJ2-7
CASSATGGLNYEQYF
TGTGCCAGCAGCGCCACAGGGGGCTTGAACTACGAGCAGTACTTC
>few|TRBV19|TRBD1|TRBJ1-2
CASSTGTEVYGYTF
TGTGCCAGTAGTACCGGGACAGAAGTCTATGGCTACACCTTC
>.|TRBV18|.|TRBJ2-1
CASSRQGQDNEQFF
TGTGCCAGCTCAAGGCAGGGCCAGGACAATGAGCAGTTCTTC
>.|TRBV4-1|.|TRBJ2-2
CASSQDRDTGELFF
TGCGCCAGCAGCCAAGATCGCGACACCGGGGAGCTGTTTTTT
>.|TRBV6-5|.|TRBJ1-6
CASTLQRSPNSPLHF
TGTGCCAGCACCTTACAGCGGTCCCCAAATTCACCCCTCCACTTT
>.|TRBV10-1|.|TRBJ2-7
CASSGGRGYEQYF
TGCGCCAGCAGTGGGGGCAGGGGCTACGAGCAGTACTTC
>few|TRBV30|TRBD2|TRBJ2-3
CAWSPGGAGFRDTQYF
TGTGCCTGGAGTCCCGGGGGAGCGGGGTTTAGGGATACGCAGTATTTT
>.|TRBV18|TRBD1|TRBJ2-2
CASSQGQGPTGELFF
TGTGCCAGCTCACAAGGACAGGGCCCCACCGGGGAGCTGTTTTTT
>.|TRBV18|TRBD1|TRBJ1-3
CASSTGVGNTIYF
TGTGCCAGCTCAACAGGGGTTGGAAACACCATATATTTT
>few|TRBV5-1|.|TRBJ2-1
CASRSRQAYNEQFF
TGCGCCAGCAGATCAAGACAGGCCTACAATGAGCAGTTCTTC
>.|TRBV5-1|.|TRBJ1-4
CASSSDRPNEKLFF
TGCGCCAGCAGCTCCGACAGGCCAAATGAAAAACTGTTTTTT
>.|TRBV18|TRBD1|TRBJ1-1
CASSKTGDTEAFF
TGTGCCAGCTCCAAAACAGGGGACACTGAGGCTTTCTTT
>.|TRBV6-5|.|TRBJ2-7
CASRRAGLYEQYF
TGTGCCAGCAGACGGGCAGGGCTCTACGAGCAGTACTTC
>.|TRBV5-4|.|TRBJ1-6
CATDGRGINSPLHF
TGTGCCACCGACGGCAGGGGTATAAATTCACCCCTCCACTTT
>.|TRBV27|.|TRBJ1-4
CASRVGGASEKLFF
TGTGCCAGCAGGGTCGGGGGGGCGTCTGAAAAACTGTTTTTT
>.|TRBV6-5|.|TRBJ2-3
CASTRTSTDTQYF
TGTGCCAGCACCAGGACAAGCACAGATACGCAGTATTTT